The rows below give T cell receptor beta chains drawn from one sample of a study of blood T cell repertoires in COVID-19. Sequencing was performed with immunoSEQ multiplex PCR; in TCRdb, only in-frame clones are kept and a portion is missing. The table shows 50,000 to 75,000 clones, with 75% to 95% occurring only once. Sequencing used peripheral blood. Source of these receptors: a human donor in a cohort sampled during active COVID-19. Each CDR3 is given with its conserved first and last residue. The order of the fields is clone size, V gene, D gene, CDR3 length, J gene, CDR3 DNA, CDR3 protein. A D gene is named only where the DNA matches it firmly. The size of a clone is reported for some rows only, either as once, few or many, or as a class for expanded clones.

size: .
V: TRBV9
D: TRBD2
length: 19
J: TRBJ2-7
DNA: TGTGCCAGCAGCCCCAGTAGGGGATTTAGCGGGGATTTCACCTACGAGCAGTACTTC
CDR3: CASSPSRGFSGDFTYEQYF

size: .
V: TRBV3-1/TRBV3-2
D: TRBD1
length: 14
J: TRBJ1-6
DNA: TGTGCCAGCAGACGGACAGGGGCCAATTCACCCCTCCACTTT
CDR3: CASRRTGANSPLHF

size: .
V: TRBV6-5
D: TRBD1
length: 14
J: TRBJ1-1
DNA: TGTGCCAGCAGCCTAGACAGGGGCAACACTGAAGCTTTCTTT
CDR3: CASSLDRGNTEAFF

size: .
V: TRBV4-1
D: .
length: 15
J: TRBJ1-1
DNA: TGCGCCAGCAGCCAAGCGACAGCCAGGAACACTGAAGCTTTCTTT
CDR3: CASSQATARNTEAFF

size: .
V: TRBV18
D: .
length: 14
J: TRBJ2-4
DNA: TGTGCCAGCTCACCGGGTCTAAGGGGAAACATTCAGTACTTC
CDR3: CASSPGLRGNIQYF

size: .
V: TRBV30
D: .
length: 15
J: TRBJ1-1
DNA: TGTGCCTGGGGGGGGCTATCGGGCCTCAACACTGAAGCTTTCTTT
CDR3: CAWGGLSGLNTEAFF

size: .
V: TRBV18
D: .
length: 15
J: TRBJ2-6
DNA: TGTGCCAGCTCACTGACTGGCGCTGGGGCCAACGTCCTGACTTTC
CDR3: CASSLTGAGANVLTF

size: once
V: TRBV14
D: .
length: 13
J: TRBJ1-2
DNA: TGTGCCAGCAGCCAAGACAGGGAAAGTGGCTACACCTTC
CDR3: CASSQDRESGYTF

size: .
V: TRBV12-3/TRBV12-4
D: .
length: 13
J: TRBJ2-1
DNA: TGTGCCAGCAGTGTCTCGGGATACAATGAGCAGTTCTTC
CDR3: CASSVSGYNEQFF

size: once
V: TRBV19
D: .
length: 14
J: TRBJ2-3
DNA: TGTGCCAGTAAGGTGACAGGCTTCATGGATACGCAGTATTTT
CDR3: CASKVTGFMDTQYF

size: .
V: TRBV2
D: .
length: 13
J: TRBJ1-3
DNA: TGTGCCAGCTTATACCTAGGTGGAAACACCATATATTTT
CDR3: CASLYLGGNTIYF

size: .
V: TRBV4-3
D: TRBD1
length: 15
J: TRBJ1-6
DNA: TGCGCCAGCAGCCCCCAGGCAGGGGGTTCTTCACCCCTCCACTTT
CDR3: CASSPQAGGSSPLHF

size: .
V: TRBV9
D: .
length: 15
J: TRBJ2-1
DNA: TGTGCCAGCAGCGTAGAACCAGGGCCGTACAATGAGCAGTTCTTC
CDR3: CASSVEPGPYNEQFF

size: once
V: TRBV24-1
D: .
length: 14
J: TRBJ2-2
DNA: TGTGCCACCAGTGACCTAGGCGAGGGCGGGGAGCTGTTTTTT
CDR3: CATSDLGEGGELFF

size: few
V: TRBV29-1
D: TRBD1
length: 13
J: TRBJ1-1
DNA: TGCAGCGTTGCGGACAGGGGATACACTGAAGCTTTCTTT
CDR3: CSVADRGYTEAFF

size: .
V: TRBV10-2
D: .
length: 16
J: TRBJ2-3
DNA: TGCGCCAGCAGGGAGGGTTTTTGGGCTTCCACAGATACGCAGTATTTT
CDR3: CASREGFWASTDTQYF

size: .
V: TRBV7-2
D: .
length: 14
J: TRBJ2-5
DNA: TGTGCCAGCAGCCCACTTCAGGGATCTGGGACCCAGTACTTC
CDR3: CASSPLQGSGTQYF

size: once
V: TRBV19
D: TRBD1
length: 14
J: TRBJ1-2
DNA: TGTGCCAGTAGTTCGGGACAGGGGGCGTGGGGCTACACCTTC
CDR3: CASSSGQGAWGYTF

size: .
V: TRBV30
D: .
length: 12
J: TRBJ2-7
DNA: TGTGCGGTTAGCAGGGGCCGCTACGAGCAGTACTTC
CDR3: CAVSRGRYEQYF

size: .
V: TRBV5-1
D: .
length: 18
J: TRBJ2-1
DNA: TGCGCCAGCAGGGGGGGGCGACCGGGACAGGCAACCTACAATGAGCAGTTCTTC
CDR3: CASRGGRPGQATYNEQFF

size: .
V: TRBV5-5
D: TRBD1
length: 14
J: TRBJ1-2
DNA: TGTGCCAGCAGCAGCGGACAGGGGGACTATGGCTACACCTTC
CDR3: CASSSGQGDYGYTF

size: .
V: TRBV28
D: .
length: 10
J: TRBJ2-5
DNA: TGTGCCAGCTCCAGGGAGACCCAGTACTTC
CDR3: CASSRETQYF

size: .
V: TRBV28
D: TRBD1
length: 15
J: TRBJ2-1
DNA: TGTGCCAGCACCCTCTTCCCAGGGGGCCACAATGAGCAGTTCTTC
CDR3: CASTLFPGGHNEQFF

size: .
V: TRBV9
D: .
length: 19
J: TRBJ1-2
DNA: TGTGCCAGCAGCGTAGCTCTAATGGGGGCCGACAGTGATCTCTATGGCTACACCTTC
CDR3: CASSVALMGADSDLYGYTF

size: .
V: TRBV11-1
D: TRBD2
length: 13
J: TRBJ2-5
DNA: TGTGCCAGCAGCCTTGGGGGGGGAGAGACCCAGTACTTC
CDR3: CASSLGGGETQYF

size: .
V: TRBV18
D: TRBD2
length: 15
J: TRBJ2-1
DNA: TGTGCCAGCTCACCACGGACTAGCGGAAACAATGAGCAGTTCTTC
CDR3: CASSPRTSGNNEQFF

size: once
V: TRBV3-1/TRBV3-2
D: .
length: 17
J: TRBJ2-2
DNA: TGTGCCAGCAGCCAAGAGCGGCGCGGGCCGAACACCGGGGAGCTGTTTTTT
CDR3: CASSQERRGPNTGELFF

size: .
V: TRBV5-4
D: TRBD2
length: 14
J: TRBJ2-5
DNA: TGTGCCAGCAGCTTGGAGCGGGGGCAGGAGACCCAGTACTTC
CDR3: CASSLERGQETQYF

size: once
V: TRBV18
D: .
length: 15
J: TRBJ2-3
DNA: TGTGCCAGCTCGATCGGGGGAAGTGGCACAGATACGCAGTATTTT
CDR3: CASSIGGSGTDTQYF

size: .
V: TRBV5-5
D: TRBD1
length: 13
J: TRBJ1-2
DNA: TGTGCCAGCAGCTTAGGACAGGGTCTTGGCTACACCTTC
CDR3: CASSLGQGLGYTF

size: .
V: TRBV28
D: .
length: 13
J: TRBJ2-7
DNA: TGTGCCAGCAGTTTCGAGAATTCCTACGAGCAGTACTTC
CDR3: CASSFENSYEQYF

size: .
V: TRBV23-1
D: TRBD1
length: 15
J: TRBJ1-1
DNA: TGCGCCAGCAGTCCGGGACAGGGGATGAACACTGAAGCTTTCTTT
CDR3: CASSPGQGMNTEAFF

size: .
V: TRBV25-1
D: .
length: 14
J: TRBJ1-2
DNA: TGTGCCAGCAGCTGGACAGCCTTGAACTATGGCTACACCTTC
CDR3: CASSWTALNYGYTF

size: .
V: TRBV11-2
D: .
length: 14
J: TRBJ2-5
DNA: TGTGCCAGCAGCTTAGGGTTGGGAGGAGAGACCCAGTACTTC
CDR3: CASSLGLGGETQYF

size: .
V: TRBV7-9
D: TRBD2
length: 15
J: TRBJ2-1
DNA: TGTGCCAGCAGCCGGAGGACTAGCGGGGTCAATGAGCAGTTCTTC
CDR3: CASSRRTSGVNEQFF

size: .
V: TRBV27
D: .
length: 13
J: TRBJ2-3
DNA: TGTGCCAGCAAGAACAGGTCTCGCGATACGCAGTATTTT
CDR3: CASKNRSRDTQYF

size: once
V: TRBV9
D: .
length: 17
J: TRBJ1-4
DNA: TGTGCCAGCAGCGTTGGGCTGCTTCAGGGGACTAATGAAAAACTGTTTTTT
CDR3: CASSVGLLQGTNEKLFF

size: .
V: TRBV6-5
D: .
length: 16
J: TRBJ2-3
DNA: TGTGCCAGCAGTTGGGATAAGGGGCGCGGAATAGATACGCAGTATTTT
CDR3: CASSWDKGRGIDTQYF

size: .
V: TRBV7-8
D: .
length: 17
J: TRBJ2-1
DNA: TGTGCCAGCAGTCACCCCGCGGGCCAGACCTACTACAATGAGCAGTTCTTC
CDR3: CASSHPAGQTYYNEQFF

size: .
V: TRBV19
D: .
length: 16
J: TRBJ2-4
DNA: TGTGCCAGTAGTATAGTGGGGCAAGGGACCAAAAACATTCAGTACTTC
CDR3: CASSIVGQGTKNIQYF

size: .
V: TRBV20-1
D: .
length: 12
J: TRBJ1-1
DNA: TGCAGTGCTAGTGGGGGAGTCACTGAAGCTTTCTTT
CDR3: CSASGGVTEAFF

size: few
V: TRBV4-1
D: TRBD2
length: 15
J: TRBJ2-1
DNA: TGCGCCAGCAGCCAAGATCCGGGGGGCTACAATGAGCAGTTCTTC
CDR3: CASSQDPGGYNEQFF

size: .
V: TRBV27
D: TRBD1
length: 13
J: TRBJ2-7
DNA: TGTGCCACCCGACCGGGACAGGATTACGAGCAGTACTTC
CDR3: CATRPGQDYEQYF

size: .
V: TRBV19
D: TRBD1
length: 16
J: TRBJ1-5
DNA: TGTGCCAGTAGCGACAGGGGGAGCCATAGCAATCAGCCCCAGCATTTT
CDR3: CASSDRGSHSNQPQHF

size: .
V: TRBV4-1
D: .
length: 18
J: TRBJ1-5
DNA: TGCGCCAGCAGCCAAGATAGCCACAGGTGGGAGGACAATCAGCCCCAGCATTTT
CDR3: CASSQDSHRWEDNQPQHF

size: .
V: TRBV7-9
D: .
length: 15
J: TRBJ1-5
DNA: TGTGCCAGCAGCCCCGAGCAGGTCGGCAATCAGCCCCAGCATTTT
CDR3: CASSPEQVGNQPQHF

size: .
V: TRBV3-1/TRBV3-2
D: TRBD2
length: 14
J: TRBJ2-5
DNA: TGTGCCAGCAGCCAGCGGGAGGTCGGGGAGACCCAGTACTTC
CDR3: CASSQREVGETQYF

size: .
V: TRBV7-9
D: TRBD1
length: 15
J: TRBJ2-5
DNA: TGTGCCAGCAGCTTAGAGGACAGGGGAATAGAGACCCAGTACTTC
CDR3: CASSLEDRGIETQYF

size: few
V: TRBV9
D: .
length: 13
J: TRBJ1-5
DNA: TGTGCCAGCAGCTCCCAACCGGATCAGCCCCAGCATTTT
CDR3: CASSSQPDQPQHF

size: .
V: TRBV11-3
D: .
length: 13
J: TRBJ2-3
DNA: TGTGCCAGCAGTCTAGGAATCACAGATACGCAGTATTTT
CDR3: CASSLGITDTQYF

size: .
V: TRBV2
D: TRBD1
length: 15
J: TRBJ1-4
DNA: TGTGCCAGCAGAACGACAGGGGCAACTAATGAAAAACTGTTTTTT
CDR3: CASRTTGATNEKLFF

size: .
V: TRBV6-6
D: .
length: 17
J: TRBJ1-5
DNA: TGTGCCAGCAGTCCCCGTGGGGGGGCGTGGGCCGGACAGCCCCAGCATTTT
CDR3: CASSPRGGAWAGQPQHF

size: .
V: TRBV6-5
D: .
length: 15
J: TRBJ2-5
DNA: TGTGCCAGCAGTACACCCAAATCAGGGATAGAGACCCAGTACTTC
CDR3: CASSTPKSGIETQYF

size: .
V: TRBV6-5
D: TRBD1
length: 14
J: TRBJ2-5
DNA: TGTGCCAGCAGCCGACAGGGATCGCGAGAGACCCAGTACTTC
CDR3: CASSRQGSRETQYF

size: .
V: TRBV18
D: .
length: 17
J: TRBJ1-4
DNA: TGTGCCAGCTCACCCCTCCGAAACACCGCAACTAATGAAAAACTGTTTTTT
CDR3: CASSPLRNTATNEKLFF

size: .
V: TRBV7-3
D: TRBD2
length: 16
J: TRBJ2-7
DNA: TGTGCCAGCAGCTTAAGGGGCGGGAGTGGATCCTACGAGCAGTACTTC
CDR3: CASSLRGGSGSYEQYF

size: once
V: TRBV5-1
D: .
length: 15
J: TRBJ1-6
DNA: TGCGCCAGCAGGCCCTGGACGGGATATAATTCACCCCTCCACTTT
CDR3: CASRPWTGYNSPLHF

size: .
V: TRBV11-3
D: TRBD2
length: 15
J: TRBJ2-3
DNA: TGTGCCAGCAGCACGGGACTAGCGCCCACAGATACGCAGTATTTT
CDR3: CASSTGLAPTDTQYF

size: .
V: TRBV6-1
D: TRBD1
length: 16
J: TRBJ2-1
DNA: TGTGCCAGCAGTGCACTCCGGGACAGGGGGCAGGGTGAGCAGTTCTTC
CDR3: CASSALRDRGQGEQFF